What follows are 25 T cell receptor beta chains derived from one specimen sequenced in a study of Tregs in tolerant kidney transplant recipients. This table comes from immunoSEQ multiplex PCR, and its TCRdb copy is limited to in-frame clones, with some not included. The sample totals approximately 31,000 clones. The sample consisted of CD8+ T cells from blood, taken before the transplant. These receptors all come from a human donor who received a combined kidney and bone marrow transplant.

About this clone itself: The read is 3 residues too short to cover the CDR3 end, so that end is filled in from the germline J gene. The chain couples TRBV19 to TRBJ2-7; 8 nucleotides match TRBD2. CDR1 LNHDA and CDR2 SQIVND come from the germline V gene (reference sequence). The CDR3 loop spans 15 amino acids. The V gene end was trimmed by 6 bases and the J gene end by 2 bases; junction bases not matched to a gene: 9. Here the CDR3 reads CASSARSGTAYEQYF. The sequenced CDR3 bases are TGTGCCAGTAGCGCCCGTAGCGGGACCGCCTACGAG.

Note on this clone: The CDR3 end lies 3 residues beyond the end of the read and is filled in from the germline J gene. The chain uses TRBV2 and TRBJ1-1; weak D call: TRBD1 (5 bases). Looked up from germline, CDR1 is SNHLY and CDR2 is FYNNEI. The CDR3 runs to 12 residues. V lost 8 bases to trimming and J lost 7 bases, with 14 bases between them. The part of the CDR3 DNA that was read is TGTGCCAGCGAGGGGTCCGGGAGTGAA. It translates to CASEGSGSE. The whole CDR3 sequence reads CASEGSGSEAFF.

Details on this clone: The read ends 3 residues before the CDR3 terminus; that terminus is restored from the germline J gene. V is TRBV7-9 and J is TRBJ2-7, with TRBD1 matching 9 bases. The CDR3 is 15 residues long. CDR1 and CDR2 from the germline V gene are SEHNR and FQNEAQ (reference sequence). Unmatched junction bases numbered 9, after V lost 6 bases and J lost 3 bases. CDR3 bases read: TGTGCCAGCAGATACGACAGGGGGGTCTACTACGAG. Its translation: CASRYDRGVYYE. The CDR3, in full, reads CASRYDRGVYYEQYF.

This CDR3 reads CASSLSRTGGLEAFF. The part of the CDR3 DNA that was read is TGTGCCAGCAGCTTATCGAGGACAGGGGGTTTGGAA. The V call is TRBV7-2, the J call TRBJ1-1; 10 bases are shared with TRBD1. The CDR3 extends 3 residues past the end of the read, so its final part is completed from the germline J gene. In germline, CDR1 is SGHTA, CDR2 FQGNSA. This CDR3 contains 15 residues.

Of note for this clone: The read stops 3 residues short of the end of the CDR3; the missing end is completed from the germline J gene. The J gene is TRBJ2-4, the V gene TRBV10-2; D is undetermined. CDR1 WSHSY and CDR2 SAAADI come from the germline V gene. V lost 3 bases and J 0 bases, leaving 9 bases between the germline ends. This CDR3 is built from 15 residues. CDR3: CASSDDWRAKNIQYF. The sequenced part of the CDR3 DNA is TGCGCCAGCAGTGACGACTGGAGAGCCAAAAACATT.

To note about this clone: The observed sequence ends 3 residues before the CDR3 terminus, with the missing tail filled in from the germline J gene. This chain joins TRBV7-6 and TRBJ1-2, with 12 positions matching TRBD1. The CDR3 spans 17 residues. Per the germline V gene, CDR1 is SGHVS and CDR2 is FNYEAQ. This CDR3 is CASSLGEGTGGAGGYTF. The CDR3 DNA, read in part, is TGTGCCAGCAGCTTAGGAGAGGGGACAGGGGGCGCGGGAGGC. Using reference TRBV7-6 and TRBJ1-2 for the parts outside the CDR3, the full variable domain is GAGVSQSPRYKVTKRGQDVALRCDPISGHVSLYWYRQALGQGPEFLTYFNYEAQQDKSGLPNDRFSAERPEGSISTLTIQRTEQRDSAMYRCASSLGEGTGGAGGYTFGSGTRLTVV.

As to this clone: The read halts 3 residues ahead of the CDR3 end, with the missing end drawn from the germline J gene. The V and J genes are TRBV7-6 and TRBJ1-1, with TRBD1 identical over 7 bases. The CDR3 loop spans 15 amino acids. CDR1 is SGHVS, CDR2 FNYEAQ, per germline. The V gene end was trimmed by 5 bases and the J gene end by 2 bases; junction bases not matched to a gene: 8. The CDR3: CASSLLRGVNTEAFF. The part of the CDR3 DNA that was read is TGTGCCAGCAGCCTTCTCAGGGGGGTTAACACTGAA.

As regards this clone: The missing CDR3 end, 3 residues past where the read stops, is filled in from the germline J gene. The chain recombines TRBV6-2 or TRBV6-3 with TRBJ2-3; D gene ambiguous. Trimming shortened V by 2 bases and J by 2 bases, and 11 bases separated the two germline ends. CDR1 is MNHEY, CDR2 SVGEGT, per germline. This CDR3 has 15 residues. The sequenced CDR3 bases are TGTGCCAGCAGTTACCCCCATAGCTACACAGATACG. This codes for CASSYPHSYTDT. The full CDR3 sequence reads CASSYPHSYTDTQYF.

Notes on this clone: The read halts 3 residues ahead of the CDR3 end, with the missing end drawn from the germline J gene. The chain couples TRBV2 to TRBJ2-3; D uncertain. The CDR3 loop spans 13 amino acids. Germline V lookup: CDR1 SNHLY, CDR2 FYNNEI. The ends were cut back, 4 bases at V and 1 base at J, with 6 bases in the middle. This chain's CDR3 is CASSGLRTDTQYF. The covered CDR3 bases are TGTGCCAGCAGTGGGCTTCGCACAGATACG.

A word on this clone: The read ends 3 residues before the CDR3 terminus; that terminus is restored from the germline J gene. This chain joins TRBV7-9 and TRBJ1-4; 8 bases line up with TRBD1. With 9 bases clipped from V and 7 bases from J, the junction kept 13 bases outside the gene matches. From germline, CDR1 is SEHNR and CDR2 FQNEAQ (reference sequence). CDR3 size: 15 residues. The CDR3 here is CASIPGQVHGEKLFF. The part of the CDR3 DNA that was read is TGTGCCAGTATACCGGGACAGGTTCATGGTGAAAAA.

CDR3 sequence reads: CASSLGRPVSGNTIYF. The CDR3 bases that were read are TGTGCCAGCAGCTTAGGCCGCCCGGTGTCGGGAAACACC. The V call is TRBV13, the J call TRBJ1-3, with D unclear. Read data end 3 residues before the CDR3 end; the end is taken from the germline J gene. V lost 0 bases to trimming and J lost 4 bases, with 13 bases between them. Per the germline V gene, CDR1 is PRHDT and CDR2 is FYEKMQ (reference sequence). CDR3 size: 16 residues.

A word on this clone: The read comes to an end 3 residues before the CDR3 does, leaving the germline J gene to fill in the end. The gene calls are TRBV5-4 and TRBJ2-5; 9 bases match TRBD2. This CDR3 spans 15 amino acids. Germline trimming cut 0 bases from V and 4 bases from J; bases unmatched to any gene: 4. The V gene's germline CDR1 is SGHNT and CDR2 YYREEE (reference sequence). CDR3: CASSLDSGGTETQYF. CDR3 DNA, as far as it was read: TGTGCCAGCAGCTTGGATAGCGGGGGTACAGAGACC.

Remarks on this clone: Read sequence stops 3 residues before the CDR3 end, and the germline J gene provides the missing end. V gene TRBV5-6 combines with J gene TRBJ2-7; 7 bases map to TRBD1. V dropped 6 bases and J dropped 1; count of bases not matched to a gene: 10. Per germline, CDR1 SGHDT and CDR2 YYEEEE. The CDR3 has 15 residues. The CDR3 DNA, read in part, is TGTGCCAGCAATTTTGGGACAGCTTCTTCCTACGAG. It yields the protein CASNFGTASSYE. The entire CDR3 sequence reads CASNFGTASSYEQYF. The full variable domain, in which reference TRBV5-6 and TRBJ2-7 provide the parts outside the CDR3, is DAGVTQSPTHLIKTRGQQVTLRCSPKSGHDTVSWYQQALGQGPQFIFQYYEEEERQRGNFPDRFSGHQFPNYSSELNVNALLLGDSALYLCASNFGTASSYEQYFGPGTRLTVT.

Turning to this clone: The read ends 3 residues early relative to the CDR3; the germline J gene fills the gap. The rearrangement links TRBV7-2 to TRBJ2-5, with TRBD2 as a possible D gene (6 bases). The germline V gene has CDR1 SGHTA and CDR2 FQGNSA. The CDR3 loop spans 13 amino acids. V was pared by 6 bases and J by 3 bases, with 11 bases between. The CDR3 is CASSHPGEETQYF. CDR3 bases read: TGTGCCAGCAGTCATCCGGGGGAAGAGACC.

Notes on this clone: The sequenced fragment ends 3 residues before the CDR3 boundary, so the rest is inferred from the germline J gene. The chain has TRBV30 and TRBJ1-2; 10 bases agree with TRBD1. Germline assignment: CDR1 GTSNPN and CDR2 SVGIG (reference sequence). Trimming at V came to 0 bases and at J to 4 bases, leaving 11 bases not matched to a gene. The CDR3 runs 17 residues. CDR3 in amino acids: CAWSVKPPTGGSYGYTF. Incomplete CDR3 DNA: TGTGCCTGGAGTGTAAAACCCCCGACAGGGGGCAGCTATGGC.

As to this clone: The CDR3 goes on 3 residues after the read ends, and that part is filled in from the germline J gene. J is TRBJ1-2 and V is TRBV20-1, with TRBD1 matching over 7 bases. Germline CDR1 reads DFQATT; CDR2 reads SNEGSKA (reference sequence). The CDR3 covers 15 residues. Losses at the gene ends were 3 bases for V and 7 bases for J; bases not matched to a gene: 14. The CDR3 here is CSASTGTAGWLGYTF. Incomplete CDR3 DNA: TGCAGTGCTAGTACTGGGACAGCAGGCTGGCTTGGC.

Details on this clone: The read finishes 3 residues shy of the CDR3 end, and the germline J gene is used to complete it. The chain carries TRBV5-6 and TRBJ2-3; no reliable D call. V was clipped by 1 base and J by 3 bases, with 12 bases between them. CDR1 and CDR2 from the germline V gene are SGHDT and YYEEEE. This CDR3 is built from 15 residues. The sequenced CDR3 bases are TGTGCCAGCAGCTTGAACAGACAACAGACAGATACG. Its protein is CASSLNRQQTDT. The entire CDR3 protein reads CASSLNRQQTDTQYF.

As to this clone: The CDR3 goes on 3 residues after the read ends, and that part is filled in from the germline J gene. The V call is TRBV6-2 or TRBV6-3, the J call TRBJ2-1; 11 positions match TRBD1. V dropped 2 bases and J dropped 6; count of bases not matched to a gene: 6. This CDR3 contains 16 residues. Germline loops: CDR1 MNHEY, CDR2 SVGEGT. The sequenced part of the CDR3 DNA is TGTGCCAGCAGTTACCGTGGACAGGGGGCTTTCAATGAG. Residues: CASSYRGQGAFNE. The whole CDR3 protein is CASSYRGQGAFNEQFF.

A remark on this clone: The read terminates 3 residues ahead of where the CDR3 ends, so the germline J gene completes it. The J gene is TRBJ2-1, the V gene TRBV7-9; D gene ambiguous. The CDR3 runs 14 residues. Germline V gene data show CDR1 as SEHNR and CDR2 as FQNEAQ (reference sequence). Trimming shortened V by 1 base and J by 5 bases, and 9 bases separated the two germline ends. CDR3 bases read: TGTGCCAGCAGCTTAGTGGCCATGGACAATGAG. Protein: CASSLVAMDNE. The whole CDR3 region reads CASSLVAMDNEQFF.

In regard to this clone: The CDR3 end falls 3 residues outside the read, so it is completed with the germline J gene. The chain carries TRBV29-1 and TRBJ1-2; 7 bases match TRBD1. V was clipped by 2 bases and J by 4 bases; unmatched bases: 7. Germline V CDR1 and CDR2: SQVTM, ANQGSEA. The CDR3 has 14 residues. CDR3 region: CSVEFRDSGYGYTF. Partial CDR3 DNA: TGCAGCGTTGAATTCCGGGACAGTGGCTATGGC.

The CDR3 loop is CSARSTRDRSDTQYF. CDR3 DNA (partial): TGCAGTGCTAGGTCGACTAGAGATAGGTCAGATACG. V usage is TRBV20-1 and J usage is TRBJ2-3; perhaps TRBD2 as D (6 bases). Read sequence stops 3 residues before the CDR3 end, and the germline J gene provides the missing end. This CDR3 has 15 residues. Germline V gives CDR1 DFQATT, CDR2 SNEGSKA (reference sequence). Trimming removed 3 bases from V and 4 bases from J, with 17 bases in between.

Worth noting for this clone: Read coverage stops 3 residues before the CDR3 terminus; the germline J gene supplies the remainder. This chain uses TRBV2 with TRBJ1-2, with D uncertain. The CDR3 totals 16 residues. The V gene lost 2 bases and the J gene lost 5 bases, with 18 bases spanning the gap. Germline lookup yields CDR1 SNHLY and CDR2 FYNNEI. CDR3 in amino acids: CASSELYQITRYGYTF. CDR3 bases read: TGTGCCAGCAGTGAACTTTACCAAATAACTAGATATGGC.

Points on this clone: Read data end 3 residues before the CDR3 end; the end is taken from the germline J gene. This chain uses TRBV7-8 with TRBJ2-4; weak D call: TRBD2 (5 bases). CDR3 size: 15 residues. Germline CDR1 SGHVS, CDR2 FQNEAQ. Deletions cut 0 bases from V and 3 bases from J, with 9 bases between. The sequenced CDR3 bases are TGTGCCAGCAGCTTAGCGGCGGGTGGCAAAAACATT. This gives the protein CASSLAAGGKNI. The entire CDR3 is CASSLAAGGKNIQYF.

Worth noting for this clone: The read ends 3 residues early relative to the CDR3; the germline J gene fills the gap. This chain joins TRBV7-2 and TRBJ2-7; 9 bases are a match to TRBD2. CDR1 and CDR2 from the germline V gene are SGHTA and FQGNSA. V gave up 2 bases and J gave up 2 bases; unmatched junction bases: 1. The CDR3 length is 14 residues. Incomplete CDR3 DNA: TGTGCCAGCAGCTTACTAGCGGGAACCTACGAG. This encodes CASSLLAGTYE. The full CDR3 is CASSLLAGTYEQYF. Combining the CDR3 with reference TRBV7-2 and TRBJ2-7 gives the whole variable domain GAGVSQSPSNKVTEKGKDVELRCDPISGHTALYWYRQSLGQGLEFLIYFQGNSAPDKSGLPSDRFSAERTGGSVSTLTIQRTQQEDSAVYLCASSLLAGTYEQYFGPGTRLTVT.

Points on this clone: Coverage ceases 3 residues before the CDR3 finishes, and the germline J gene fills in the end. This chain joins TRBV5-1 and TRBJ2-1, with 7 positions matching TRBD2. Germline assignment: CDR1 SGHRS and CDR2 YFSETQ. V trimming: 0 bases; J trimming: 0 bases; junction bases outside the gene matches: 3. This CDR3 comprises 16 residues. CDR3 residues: CASSLGGGGSYNEQFF. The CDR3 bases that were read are TGCGCCAGCAGCTTGGGAGGCGGGGGCTCCTACAATGAG.